This passage covers 19 T cell receptor beta chains from one sample sequenced in a study of cytotoxic CD8 clonotypes in ibrutinib-treated CLL. Sequencing was performed with immunoSEQ multiplex PCR; in TCRdb, only in-frame clones are kept and a portion is missing. The data hold some 350,000 clones, with approximately 67% observed a single time. This specimen was PBMCs, taken after 36 months of ibrutinib treatment. The receptor source for this set is a human donor with chronic lymphocytic leukemia.

This sequence joins TRBV11-2 and TRBJ2-7; D is perhaps TRBD2 (6 bases). The germline gives CDR1 SGHAT, CDR2 FQNNGV. The germline V and J ends were trimmed by 0 bases and 3 bases, with 15 bases remaining between them. The length of the CDR3 is 16 residues. The CDR3: CASSLDRGFVGYEQYF. In DNA form, the CDR3 reads TGTGCCAGCAGCTTAGATCGGGGGTTTGTGGGCTACGAGCAGTACTTC.

The CDR3 nucleotides read TGTGCCAGCAGCTCGCAGGGGTCCTACGAGCAGTACTTC. It translates to CASSSQGSYEQYF. The chain uses TRBV7-9 and TRBJ2-7; a weak D match, TRBD1 (6 bases). Germline assignment: CDR1 SEHNR and CDR2 FQNEAQ (reference sequence). CDR3 length equals 13 residues. V was clipped by 4 bases and J by 1 base, with 8 bases between them.

The V gene is TRBV11-2, the J gene TRBJ2-7; D uncertain. The V and J ends lost 5 bases and 1 base respectively, with 15 bases between them. The germline CDR1 and CDR2 sequences are SGHAT and FQNNGV. This CDR3 contains 15 residues. The CDR3: CASSAEMDGSYEQYF. Here the CDR3 DNA reads TGTGCCAGCAGCGCAGAAATGGACGGGTCCTACGAGCAGTACTTC.

The chain couples TRBV29-1 to TRBJ2-3, with TRBD1 identical over 10 bases. Per germline, CDR1 SQVTM and CDR2 ANQGSEA. The J segment lost 5 bases and the V segment lost 8 bases, leaving 4 bases of the junction unmatched. CDR3 length: 12 amino acids. CDR3 loop: CSTGQGGDTQYF. CDR3 in DNA: TGCAGCACAGGACAGGGGGGAGATACGCAGTATTTT.

This clone came up a few times. This sequence joins TRBV19 and TRBJ1-4; 7 bases line up with TRBD1. The germline gives CDR1 LNHDA, CDR2 SQIVND (reference sequence). This CDR3 comprises 14 residues. Trimming at V came to 2 bases and at J to 7 bases, leaving 4 bases not matched to a gene. CDR3 loop: CASSISTGSEKLFF. DNA of the CDR3: TGTGCCAGTAGTATATCGACAGGGTCTGAAAAACTGTTTTTT. The entire variable domain, with the rest obtained from reference TRBV19 and TRBJ1-4, is as follows: DGGITQSPKYLFRKEGQNVTLSCEQNLNHDAMYWYRQDPGQGLRLIYYSQIVNDFQKGDIAEGYSVSREKKESFPLTVTSAQKNPTAFYLCASSISTGSEKLFFGSGTQLSVL.

The chain recombines TRBV7-3 with TRBJ1-2; D ambiguous. Deletions cut 3 bases from V and 8 bases from J, with 10 bases between. Germline lookup yields CDR1 SGHTA and CDR2 FQGTGA. The CDR3 consists of 12 residues. DNA of the CDR3: TGTGCCAGCAGCTTCCCGGGTGAGGGCTACACCTTC. Protein product: CASSFPGEGYTF.

V and J are TRBV6-5 and TRBJ2-4; unclear D gene. Germline-derived CDR1 and CDR2 are MNHEY and SVGAGI. There are 11 residues in the CDR3. Trimming removed 6 bases from V and 8 bases from J, with 8 bases in between. This CDR3 is CASRAGHIQYF. CDR3 nucleotides: TGTGCCAGCAGGGCAGGCCACATTCAGTACTTC.

The chain employs TRBV15 and TRBJ1-2, with TRBD1 identical over 7 bases. Germline CDR1 LNHNV, CDR2 YYDKDF (reference sequence). This CDR3 is built from 14 residues. After removal of 2 bases from V and 8 bases from J, the junction contained 8 bases not matched to a gene. CDR3 sequence: CATSRSRGAWGYTF. The CDR3 DNA reads TGTGCCACCAGCAGAAGCAGGGGGGCCTGGGGCTACACCTTC.

V gene TRBV6-1 combines with J gene TRBJ1-1; TRBD1 might be the D (5 bases). CDR3 size: 16 residues. Germline V gene sequence: CDR1 MNHNS, CDR2 SASEGT. The ends were cut back, 2 bases at V and 8 bases at J, with 21 bases in the middle. The CDR3 DNA reads as TGTGCCAGCAGTGAATATAGGGGCCAGGGCCAACCGGAAGCTTTCTTT. It specifies CASSEYRGQGQPEAFF.

This clone has only a few counts. This chain uses TRBV7-6 with TRBJ2-7, with D perhaps TRBD2 (6 bases). The V gene's germline CDR1 is SGHVS and CDR2 FNYEAQ. V lost 2 bases and J 6 bases, leaving 23 bases between the germline ends. The CDR3 covers 17 residues. CDR3 region: CASSLTPAGMAPTEQYF. As DNA, the CDR3 is TGTGCCAGCAGCTTAACCCCGGCGGGGATGGCCCCTACCGAGCAGTACTTC.

V and J are TRBV9 and TRBJ2-5; D is ambiguous. The CDR3 is made up of 14 amino acids. The V gene lost 3 bases and the J gene lost 0 bases, with 9 bases spanning the gap. Looked up from germline, CDR1 is SGDLS and CDR2 is YYNGEE. In nucleotides, the CDR3 is TGTGCCAGCAGCGCACTGGGGTACCAAGAGACCCAGTACTTC. Translated: CASSALGYQETQYF. Supplemented by reference TRBV9 and TRBJ2-5, the full variable domain reads DSGVTQTPKHLITATGQRVTLRCSPRSGDLSVYWYQQSLDQGLQFLIQYYNGEERAKGNILERFSAQQFPDLHSELNLSSLELGDSALYFCASSALGYQETQYFGPGTRLLVL.

The rearrangement uses TRBV6-4 and TRBJ2-1, with 9 bases identical to TRBD2. V shed 5 bases and J 10 bases; nucleotides not matched to a gene: 12. The CDR3 length is 15 residues. Per germline, CDR1 MRHNA and CDR2 SNTAGT. The CDR3 DNA reads as TGTGCCAGCAGTTATGCGGGGGGGCCGTCTCGAGAGCAGTTCTTC. Encoded protein: CASSYAGGPSREQFF.

This clone was observed a few times. The V gene is TRBV6-5, the J gene TRBJ2-7; TRBD1 is a possible D gene (5 bases). The CDR3 runs to 13 residues. V was pared by 8 bases and J by 6 bases, with 17 bases between. In germline, CDR1 is MNHEY, CDR2 SVGAGI. CDR3 in amino acids: CASPQGRASEQYF. The CDR3 DNA reads as TGTGCCAGCCCTCAAGGCAGGGCCAGCGAGCAGTACTTC.

The chain couples TRBV10-3 to TRBJ2-5, with TRBD2 matching over 8 bases. Germline CDR1 reads ENHRY; CDR2 reads SYGVKD. V shed 2 bases, J shed 2 bases, and the junction held 7 bases outside the gene matches. This CDR3 region has 16 residues. Written as DNA, the CDR3 is TGTGCCATCAGTGAGCGTGCGGGAGGCGTACAAGAGACCCAGTACTTC. Protein product: CAISERAGGVQETQYF.

The chain employs TRBV7-2 and TRBJ2-3; the D gene is possibly TRBD1 (6 bases). The ends were cut back, 5 bases at V and 1 base at J, with 13 bases in the middle. The CDR3 has 15 amino acids. Germline V CDR1 and CDR2: SGHTA, FQGNSA. CDR3 sequence reads: CASSTRTAGTDTQYF. CDR3 sequence (DNA): TGTGCCAGCAGCACGCGGACAGCGGGCACAGATACGCAGTATTTT.

This chain connects TRBV5-4 to TRBJ2-4; 8 bases are shared with TRBD1. The ends lost 4 bases at V and 6 bases at J; junction bases unmatched: 6. CDR1 is SGHNT, CDR2 YYREEE, per germline (reference sequence). CDR3 size: 14 residues. CDR3 protein: CASSAGGSGNIQYF. The CDR3 nucleotides are TGTGCCAGCAGCGCAGGGGGCTCTGGAAACATTCAGTACTTC.

The CDR3 nucleotides read TGTGCCAGCAGCTTCGGTGACAGTGCCTCTGGAAACACCATATATTTT. As protein: CASSFGDSASGNTIYF. The V and J genes are TRBV7-9 and TRBJ1-3; weak D call: TRBD1 (5 bases). Germline V gene lookup returns CDR1 SEHNR and CDR2 FQNEAQ (reference sequence). Trimming pared 3 bases from V and 0 bases from J, leaving 12 bases between. The CDR3 length is 16 residues.

V is TRBV6-1 and J is TRBJ1-3, with 7 bases fitting TRBD1. The junction had 9 bases not matched to a gene; V was cut back by 4 bases and J by 0 bases. Germline CDR1 reads MNHNS; CDR2 reads SASEGT. This CDR3 region has 17 residues. The CDR3 sequence is CASSGGQPGHSGNTIYF. For the CDR3, the DNA is TGTGCCAGCAGTGGGGGACAGCCGGGCCACTCTGGAAACACCATATATTTT.

This clone was counted a few times. The V and J genes are TRBV11-2 and TRBJ2-4, with D unclear. CDR3 length: 13 amino acids. Looked up from germline, CDR1 is SGHAT and CDR2 is FQNNGV. The germline V and J ends were trimmed by 9 bases and 0 bases, with 9 bases remaining between them. The CDR3 here is CASERIAKNIQYF. The CDR3 bases are TGTGCCAGTGAAAGGATAGCCAAAAACATTCAGTACTTC.